Listed below are T cell receptor beta chains from one sample, sequenced in a study of blood T cell repertoires in COVID-19. Assay: immunoSEQ multiplex PCR; the TCRdb copy retains only in-frame clones and omits some. The data show about 92,000 clones, 85% seen once. Sequenced material: peripheral blood. The receptors were gathered from a man aged 80 or over with acute or convalescent COVID-19. Both conserved end residues are part of each CDR3. Each record gives: clone size, D gene, J gene, V gene, CDR3 DNA, CDR3 protein. The D gene is left open where the match is weak. Only some rows state a clone size, as once, few, many or a class for expanded clones.

NA	NA	TRBJ1-1	TRBV4-1	TGCGCCAGCAGCCCTCCCTACAACACTGAAGCTTTCTTT	CASSPPYNTEAFF
NA	TRBD1	TRBJ2-1	TRBV24-1	TGTGCCACCAGCCCAGGGGGCGGCTCCTACAATGAGCAGTTCTTC	CATSPGGGSYNEQFF
NA	NA	TRBJ2-3	TRBV29-1	TGCAGCGTTGTTCCAGGAGGGGATACGCAGTATTTT	CSVVPGGDTQYF
NA	TRBD1	TRBJ1-6	TRBV2	TGTGCCAGCAGTCCACCGGGACAGAGGGGTTCACCCCTCCACTTT	CASSPPGQRGSPLHF
NA	TRBD1	TRBJ1-5	TRBV11-2	TGTGCCAGCAGCTTAGATACAGGGGGCCATCAGCCCCAGCATTTT	CASSLDTGGHQPQHF
NA	NA	TRBJ2-5	TRBV10-3	TGTGCCATCAGTGAGTCGATACTCGAGACCCAGTACTTC	CAISESILETQYF
NA	NA	TRBJ2-3	TRBV19	TGTGCCAGTAGTACTGTGGGGCGCACAGATACGCAGTATTTT	CASSTVGRTDTQYF
NA	TRBD2	TRBJ2-3	TRBV5-4	TGTGCCAGCAGTCTCGGACTAGCGGGAGGGTTCGCAGATACGCAGTATTTT	CASSLGLAGGFADTQYF
NA	TRBD1	TRBJ2-7	TRBV9	TGTGCCAGCAGCGTGAGACCCGGGGGACAGGGTGGCGAGCAGTACTTC	CASSVRPGGQGGEQYF
NA	NA	TRBJ2-7	TRBV21-1	TGTGCCAGCAGCAAACTAGCGGGAGGCTCCTACGAGCAGTACTTC	CASSKLAGGSYEQYF
NA	NA	TRBJ2-7	TRBV21-1	TGTGCCAGCATCCGACTTTGCTACGAGCAGTACTTC	CASIRLCYEQYF
NA	NA	TRBJ2-7	TRBV6-6	TGTGCCAGCAGTTACTTCCAGAGCGCGTACTACGAGCAGTACTTC	CASSYFQSAYYEQYF
NA	TRBD1	TRBJ2-2	TRBV27	TGTGCCAGTTCTATCGACAGGGGCGCGCCCGGGGAGCTGTTTTTT	CASSIDRGAPGELFF
NA	NA	TRBJ2-7	TRBV7-2	TGTGCCAGCAGCTTAAGAACAGGGCCGTCCTACGAGCAGTACTTC	CASSLRTGPSYEQYF
once	TRBD1	TRBJ1-2	TRBV7-6	TGTGCCAGCAGCGCAGGGGGCGGCTATGGCTACACCTTC	CASSAGGGYGYTF
NA	TRBD1	TRBJ1-4	TRBV14	TGTGCCAGCAGCCAAGGACAGGGCAGAAATGAAAAACTGTTTTTT	CASSQGQGRNEKLFF
NA	NA	TRBJ2-2	TRBV18	TGTGCCAGCTCACCGGGCGCCGGTTACACCGGGGAGCTGTTTTTT	CASSPGAGYTGELFF